Listed here are 5 T cell receptor beta chains from one sample, sequenced in a study of molecular identifiers for immune sequencing clone quantification. TCRdb reprocessed the PCR reads via MiXCR and lists one record per CDR3 protein. The sample holds around 460,000 distinct CDR3 sequences, about 25% seen once. The source material was naive CD8+ T cells from blood, with Jurkat cell RNA spiked in. Subset specified: FACS-sorted CD8+CD4-CCR7+CD45RA+ naive T cells. The receptors derive from a human donor in good health. Some libraries in this study had Jurkat cell RNA spiked in.

Only a few counts were recorded for this clonotype. The gene calls are TRBV2 and TRBJ2-3; 13 bases agree with TRBD2. V trimming: 6 bases; J trimming: 2 bases; junction bases outside the gene matches: 8. This CDR3 contains 17 residues. CDR1 and CDR2 from the germline V gene are SNHLY and FYNNEI. CDR3 bases: TGTGCCAGCAGGGCAGGACTAGCGGGGGATCACACAGATACGCAGTATTTT. Residues: CASRAGLAGDHTDTQYF.

This chain links TRBV15 with TRBJ1-3, with D possibly matching TRBD1 (6 bases). V lost 1 base and J lost 4, with 14 bases in between. Germline V gene data show CDR1 as LNHNV and CDR2 as YYDKDF (reference sequence). The CDR3 is 16 residues long. The CDR3 loop reads CATSRGRGIYGNTIYF. The CDR3 nucleotides read TGTGCCACCAGCAGAGGGAGGGGGATTTACGGAAACACCATATATTTT.

With regard to this clonotype: A much larger clonotype is one base distant, so this may be a read error. V is TRBV28 and J is TRBJ1-5; the D is unclear. The CDR3 runs to 15 residues. The V and J ends lost 7 bases and 5 bases respectively, with 18 bases between them. Germline lookup yields CDR1 MDHEN and CDR2 SYDVKM. CDR3 nucleotides: TGTGCCAGCATTCTCGACATAGGAGGCGATCAGCCCCAGCATTTT. Translation gives CASILDIGGDQPQHF.

With respect to this clonotype: One base away lies a much larger clone, so this may be a sequencing read error. The rearrangement links TRBV7-9 to TRBJ1-5; TRBD1 might be the D (6 bases). The germline V gene has CDR1 SEHNR and CDR2 FQNEAQ (reference sequence). The CDR3 runs to 12 residues. Written as DNA, the CDR3 is TGTGCCAGCAGCGTACAGGGTCAGCCCCGGCATTTT. Translated: CASSVQGQPRHF.

In regard to this clonotype: The germline gene is not matched at one end of the junction; a read error may be the cause. J is TRBJ2-7 and V is TRBV4-1; unclear D gene. Germline V CDR1 and CDR2: MGHRA, YSYEKL. The CDR3 runs 15 residues. The CDR3 nucleotides read TGCGCCAACAGCCAGAAGGTTAGTAGCTCCTACGAGCAGTACTTC. Its protein product is CANSQKVSSSYEQYF.